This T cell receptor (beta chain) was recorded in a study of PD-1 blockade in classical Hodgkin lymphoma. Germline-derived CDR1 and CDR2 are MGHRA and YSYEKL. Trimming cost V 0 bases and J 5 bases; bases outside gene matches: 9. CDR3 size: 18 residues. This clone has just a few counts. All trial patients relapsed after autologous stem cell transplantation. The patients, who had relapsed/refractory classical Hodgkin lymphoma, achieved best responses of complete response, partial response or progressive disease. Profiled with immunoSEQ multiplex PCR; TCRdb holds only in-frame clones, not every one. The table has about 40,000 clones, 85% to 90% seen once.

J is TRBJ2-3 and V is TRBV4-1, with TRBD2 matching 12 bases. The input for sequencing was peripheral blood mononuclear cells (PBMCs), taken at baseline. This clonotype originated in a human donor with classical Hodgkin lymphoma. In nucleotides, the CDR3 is TGCGCCAGCAGCCAAGAGTCTAGCGGGGGGGCCAGAGTAGATACGCAGTATTTT. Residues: CASSQESSGGARVDTQYF.